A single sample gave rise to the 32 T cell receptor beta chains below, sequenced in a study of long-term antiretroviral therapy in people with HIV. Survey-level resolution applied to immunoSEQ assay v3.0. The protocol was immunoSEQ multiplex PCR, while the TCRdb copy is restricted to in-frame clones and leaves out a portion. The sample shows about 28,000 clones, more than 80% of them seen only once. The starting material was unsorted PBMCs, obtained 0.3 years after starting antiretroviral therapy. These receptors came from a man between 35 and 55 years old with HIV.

CDR3 amino acids: CASSLAGWGPTYEQYF. CDR3 DNA: TGCGCCAGCAGCTTGGCCGGGTGGGGGCCGACCTACGAGCAGTACTTC. The V call is TRBV5-1, the J call TRBJ2-7, with D perhaps matching TRBD1 (6 bases). CDR3 size: 16 residues. V gave up 0 bases and J gave up 2 bases, with 15 bases separating them. Germline CDR1 SGHRS, CDR2 YFSETQ.

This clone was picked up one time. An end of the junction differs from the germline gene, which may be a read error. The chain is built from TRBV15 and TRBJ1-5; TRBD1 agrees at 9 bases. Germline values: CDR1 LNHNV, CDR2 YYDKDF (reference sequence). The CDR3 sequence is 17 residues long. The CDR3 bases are TGTGCCACCAGCAGAGATAAGGGGACAGGGAGCAATCAGCTCCAGCATTTT. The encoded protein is CATSRDKGTGSNQLQHF. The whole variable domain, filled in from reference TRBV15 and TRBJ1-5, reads DAMVIQNPRYQVTQFGKPVTLSCSQTLNHNVMYWYQQKSSQAPKLLFHYYDKDFNNEADTPDNFQSRRPNTSFCFLDIRSPGLGDTAMYLCATSRDKGTGSNQLQHFGDGTRLSIL.

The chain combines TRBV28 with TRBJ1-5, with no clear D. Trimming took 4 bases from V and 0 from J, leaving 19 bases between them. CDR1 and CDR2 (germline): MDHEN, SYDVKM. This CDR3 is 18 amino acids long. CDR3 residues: CASSSWARPADSNQPQHF. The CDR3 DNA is TGTGCCAGCAGTTCCTGGGCAAGGCCTGCTGATAGCAATCAGCCCCAGCATTTT.

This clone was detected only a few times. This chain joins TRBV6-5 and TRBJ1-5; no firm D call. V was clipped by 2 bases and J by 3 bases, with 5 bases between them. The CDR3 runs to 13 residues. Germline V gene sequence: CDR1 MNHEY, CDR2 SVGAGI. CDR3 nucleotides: TGTGCCAGCAGTTACGATGTCAATCAGCCCCAGCATTTT. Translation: CASSYDVNQPQHF.

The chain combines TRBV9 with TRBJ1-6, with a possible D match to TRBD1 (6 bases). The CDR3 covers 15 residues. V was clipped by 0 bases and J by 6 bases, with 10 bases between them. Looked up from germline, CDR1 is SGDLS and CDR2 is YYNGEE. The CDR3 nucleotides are TGTGCCAGCAGCGTAGGTCAGGGGATTAATTCACCCCTCCACTTT. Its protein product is CASSVGQGINSPLHF.

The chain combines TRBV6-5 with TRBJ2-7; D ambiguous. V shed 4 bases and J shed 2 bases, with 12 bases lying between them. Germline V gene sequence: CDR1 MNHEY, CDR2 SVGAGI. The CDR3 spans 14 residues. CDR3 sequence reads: CASSWSLLTYEQYF. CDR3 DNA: TGTGCCAGCAGTTGGTCGTTATTAACCTACGAGCAGTACTTC.

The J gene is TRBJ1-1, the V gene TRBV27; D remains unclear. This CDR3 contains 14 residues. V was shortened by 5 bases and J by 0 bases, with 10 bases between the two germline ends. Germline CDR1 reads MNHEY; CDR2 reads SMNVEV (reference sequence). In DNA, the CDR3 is TGTGCCAGCAGTCGCCGGGAAATGAACACTGAAGCTTTCTTT. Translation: CASSRREMNTEAFF.

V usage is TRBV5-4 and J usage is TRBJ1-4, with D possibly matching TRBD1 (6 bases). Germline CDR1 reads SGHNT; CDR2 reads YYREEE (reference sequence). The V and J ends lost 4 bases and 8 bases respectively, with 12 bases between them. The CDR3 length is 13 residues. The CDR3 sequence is CASSPTGYEKLFF. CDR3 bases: TGTGCCAGCAGCCCGACAGGCTACGAAAAACTGTTTTTT.

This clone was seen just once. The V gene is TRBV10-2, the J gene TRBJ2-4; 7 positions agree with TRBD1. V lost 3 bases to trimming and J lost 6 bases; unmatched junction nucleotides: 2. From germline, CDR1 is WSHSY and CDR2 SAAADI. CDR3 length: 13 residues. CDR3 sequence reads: CASSDRGLNIQYF. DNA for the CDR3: TGCGCCAGCAGTGACAGGGGGTTAAACATTCAGTACTTC.

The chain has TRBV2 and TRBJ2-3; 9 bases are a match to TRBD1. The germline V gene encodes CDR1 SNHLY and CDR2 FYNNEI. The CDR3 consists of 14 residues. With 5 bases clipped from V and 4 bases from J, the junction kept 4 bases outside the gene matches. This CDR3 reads CASSFTGGADTQYF. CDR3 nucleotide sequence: TGTGCCAGCAGTTTCACAGGGGGCGCAGATACGCAGTATTTT.

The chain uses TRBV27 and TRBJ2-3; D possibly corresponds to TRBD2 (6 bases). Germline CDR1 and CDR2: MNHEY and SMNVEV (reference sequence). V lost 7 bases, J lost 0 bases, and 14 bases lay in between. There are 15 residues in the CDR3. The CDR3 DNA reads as TGTGCCAGCACCCCCTGGAGCGGGAGCACAGATACGCAGTATTTT. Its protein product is CASTPWSGSTDTQYF.

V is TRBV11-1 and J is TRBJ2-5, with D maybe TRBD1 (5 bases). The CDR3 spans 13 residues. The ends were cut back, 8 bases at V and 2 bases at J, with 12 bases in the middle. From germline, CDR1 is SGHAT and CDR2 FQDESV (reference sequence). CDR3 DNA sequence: TGTGCCAGCGGTCAGGGTCATCAAGAGACCCAGTACTTC. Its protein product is CASGQGHQETQYF.

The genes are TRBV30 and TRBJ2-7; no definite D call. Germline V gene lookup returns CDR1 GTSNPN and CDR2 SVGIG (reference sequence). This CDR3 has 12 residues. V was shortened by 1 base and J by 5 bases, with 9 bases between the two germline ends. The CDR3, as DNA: TGTGCCTGGAGTGAGAGATTCGACGAGCAGTACTTC. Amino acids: CAWSERFDEQYF.

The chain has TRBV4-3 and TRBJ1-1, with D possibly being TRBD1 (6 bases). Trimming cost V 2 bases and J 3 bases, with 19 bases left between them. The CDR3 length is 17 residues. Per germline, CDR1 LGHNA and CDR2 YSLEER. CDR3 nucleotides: TGCGCCAGCAGCCAATTCCTAAGGGGGGCGCGAGACACTGAAGCTTTCTTT. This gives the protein CASSQFLRGARDTEAFF.

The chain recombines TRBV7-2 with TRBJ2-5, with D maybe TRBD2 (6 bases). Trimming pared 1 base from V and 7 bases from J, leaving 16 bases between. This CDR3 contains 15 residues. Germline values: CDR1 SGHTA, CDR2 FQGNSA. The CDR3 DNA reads TGTGCCAGCAGCTTAGATATTGGGGGGTGGGGGACCCAGTACTTC. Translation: CASSLDIGGWGTQYF.

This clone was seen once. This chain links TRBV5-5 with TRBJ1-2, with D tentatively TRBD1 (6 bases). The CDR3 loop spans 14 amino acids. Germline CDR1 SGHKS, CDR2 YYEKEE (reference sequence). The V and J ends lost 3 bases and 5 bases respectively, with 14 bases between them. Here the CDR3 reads CASSSWLQGYGYTF. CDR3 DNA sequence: TGTGCCAGCAGCTCCTGGCTTCAGGGGTATGGCTACACCTTC.

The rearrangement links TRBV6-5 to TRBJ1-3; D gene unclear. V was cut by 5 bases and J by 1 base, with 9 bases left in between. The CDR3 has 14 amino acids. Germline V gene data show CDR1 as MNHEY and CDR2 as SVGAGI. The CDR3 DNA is TGTGCCAGCAGTCGCGGTGGGTCTGGAAACACCATATATTTT. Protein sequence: CASSRGGSGNTIYF.

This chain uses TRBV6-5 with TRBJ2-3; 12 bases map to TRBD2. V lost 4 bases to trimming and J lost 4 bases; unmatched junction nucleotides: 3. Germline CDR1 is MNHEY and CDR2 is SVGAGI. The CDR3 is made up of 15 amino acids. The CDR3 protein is CASSWGLAGPDTQYF. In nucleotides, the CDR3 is TGTGCCAGCAGTTGGGGACTAGCGGGCCCAGATACGCAGTATTTT.

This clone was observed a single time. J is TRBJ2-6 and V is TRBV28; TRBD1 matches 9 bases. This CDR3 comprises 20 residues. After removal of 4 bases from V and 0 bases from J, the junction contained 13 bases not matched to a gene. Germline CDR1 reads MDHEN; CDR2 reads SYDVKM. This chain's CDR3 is CASSSFPGQGKSSGANVLTF. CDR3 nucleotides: TGTGCCAGCAGTTCCTTCCCGGGACAGGGAAAGAGCTCTGGGGCCAACGTCCTGACTTTC.

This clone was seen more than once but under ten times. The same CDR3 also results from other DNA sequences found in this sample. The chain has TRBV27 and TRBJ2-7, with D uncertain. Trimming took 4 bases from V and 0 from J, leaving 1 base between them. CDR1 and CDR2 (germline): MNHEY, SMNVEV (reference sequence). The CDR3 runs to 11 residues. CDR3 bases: TGTGCCAGCAGTTCCTCCTACGAGCAGTACTTC. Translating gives CASSSSYEQYF.

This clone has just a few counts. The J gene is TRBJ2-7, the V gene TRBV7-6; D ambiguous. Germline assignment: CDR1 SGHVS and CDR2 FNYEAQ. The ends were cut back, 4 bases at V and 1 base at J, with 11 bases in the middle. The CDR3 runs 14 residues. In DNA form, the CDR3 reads TGTGCCAGCAGCTGGCAAGGGCAGTCCTACGAGCAGTACTTC. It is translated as CASSWQGQSYEQYF.

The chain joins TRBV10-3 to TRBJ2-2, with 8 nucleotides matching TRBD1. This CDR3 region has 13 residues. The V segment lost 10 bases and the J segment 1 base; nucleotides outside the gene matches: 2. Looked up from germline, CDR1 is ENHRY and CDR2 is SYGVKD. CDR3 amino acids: CATTGENTGELFF. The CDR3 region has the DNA TGTGCCACGACAGGGGAGAACACCGGGGAGCTGTTTTTT.

CDR3 DNA: TGTGCCAGCAGTTCCACTAATCAGCCCCAGCATTTT. It yields the protein CASSSTNQPQHF. This chain connects TRBV28 to TRBJ1-5, with D unclear. In germline, CDR1 is MDHEN, CDR2 SYDVKM. Trimming stripped 4 bases from V and 4 bases from J, with 5 bases between. CDR3 size: 12 residues.

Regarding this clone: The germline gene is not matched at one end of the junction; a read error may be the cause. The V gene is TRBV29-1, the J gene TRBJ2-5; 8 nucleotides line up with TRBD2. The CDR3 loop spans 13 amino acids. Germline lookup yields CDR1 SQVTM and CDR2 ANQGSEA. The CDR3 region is CSVEDRESGSTDF. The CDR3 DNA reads TGCAGCGTTGAAGATCGGGAAAGCGGGAGCACGGACTTC.

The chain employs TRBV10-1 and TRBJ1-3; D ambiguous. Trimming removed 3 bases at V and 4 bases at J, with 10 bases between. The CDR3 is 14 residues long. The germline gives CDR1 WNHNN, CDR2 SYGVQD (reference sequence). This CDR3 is CASSEGLRGNTIYF. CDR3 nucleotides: TGCGCCAGCAGTGAAGGGTTACGGGGAAACACCATATATTTT.

The CDR3 here is CASSDRDGGKADTQYF. The DNA for the CDR3 is TGTGCCAGCAGCGACAGGGACGGAGGAAAGGCAGATACGCAGTATTTT. The rearrangement uses TRBV5-8 and TRBJ2-3, with 7 bases lining up with TRBD1. Per germline, CDR1 SGHTS and CDR2 YDEGEE. J gave up 4 bases and V 4 bases, and 12 bases lay outside the gene matches. This CDR3 has 16 amino acids.

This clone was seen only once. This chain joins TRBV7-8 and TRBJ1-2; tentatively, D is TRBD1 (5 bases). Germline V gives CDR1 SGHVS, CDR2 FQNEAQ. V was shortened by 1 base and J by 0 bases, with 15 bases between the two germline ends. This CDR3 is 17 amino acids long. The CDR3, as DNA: TGTGCCAGCAGCTTAGACTCCGGAGGGGCCTCTAACTATGGCTACACCTTC. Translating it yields CASSLDSGGASNYGYTF. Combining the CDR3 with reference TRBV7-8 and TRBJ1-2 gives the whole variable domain GAGVSQSPRYKVAKRGQDVALRCDPISGHVSLFWYQQALGQGPEFLTYFQNEAQLDKSGLPSDRFFAERPEGSVSTLKIQRTQQEDSAVYLCASSLDSGGASNYGYTFGSGTRLTVV.

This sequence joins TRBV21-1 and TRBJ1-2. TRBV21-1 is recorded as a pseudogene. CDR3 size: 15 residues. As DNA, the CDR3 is TGTGCCAGCATCTCAAAGACCAGGCGGGGGCAGGGCTACACCTTC. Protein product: CASISKTRRGQGYTF.

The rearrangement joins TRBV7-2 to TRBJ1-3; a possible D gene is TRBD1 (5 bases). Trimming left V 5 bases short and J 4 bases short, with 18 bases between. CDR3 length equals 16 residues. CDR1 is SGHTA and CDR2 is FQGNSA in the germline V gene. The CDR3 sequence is CASSLSGGGSGNTIYF. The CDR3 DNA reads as TGTGCCAGCAGCCTGTCGGGGGGGGGATCGGGAAACACCATATATTTT.

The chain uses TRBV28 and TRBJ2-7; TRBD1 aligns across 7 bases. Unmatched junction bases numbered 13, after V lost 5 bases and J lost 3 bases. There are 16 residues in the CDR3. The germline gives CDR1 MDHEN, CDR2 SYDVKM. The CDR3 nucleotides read TGTGCCAGCAGTGTTTGGACCTCGGGACAGAACTACGAGCAGTACTTC. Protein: CASSVWTSGQNYEQYF. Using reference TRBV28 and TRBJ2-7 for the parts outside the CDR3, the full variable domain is DVKVTQSSRYLVKRTGEKVFLECVQDMDHENMFWYRQDPGLGLRLIYFSYDVKMKEKGDIPEGYSVSREKKERFSLILESASTNQTSMYLCASSVWTSGQNYEQYFGPGTRLTVT.

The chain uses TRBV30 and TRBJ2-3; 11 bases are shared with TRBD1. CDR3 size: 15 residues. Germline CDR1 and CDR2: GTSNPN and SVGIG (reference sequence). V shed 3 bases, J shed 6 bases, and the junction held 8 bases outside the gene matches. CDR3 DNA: TGTGCCTGGAGGCTCCCCGGGACAGGGGGGGATACGCAGTATTTT. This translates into CAWRLPGTGGDTQYF.

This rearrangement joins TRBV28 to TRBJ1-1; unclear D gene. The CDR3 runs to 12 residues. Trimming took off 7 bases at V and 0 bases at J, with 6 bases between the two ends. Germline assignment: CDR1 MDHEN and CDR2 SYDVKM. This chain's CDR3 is CASTYMNTEAFF. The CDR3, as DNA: TGTGCCAGCACGTACATGAACACTGAAGCTTTCTTT.